This TCR beta chain is from a study of cytomegalovirus exposure and HLA in healthy donors. Vbeta (60) and Jbeta (13) primers were used in the PCR. Assay used: immunoSEQ multiplex PCR; TCRdb lists only in-frame clones, some missing. This table has 90,000 to 130,000 clones, approximately 82% appearing once. V lost 4 bases, J lost 5 bases, and 13 bases lay in between. The CDR3 is 14 amino acids. Looked up from germline, CDR1 is SGDLS and CDR2 is YYNGEE. The rearrangement joins TRBV9 to TRBJ1-5, with D tentatively TRBD1 (5 bases). This TCR was sampled from a young man in good health and CMV-seropositive. The specimen sequenced was PBMCs. This chain's CDR3 is CASSPQVSDQPQHF. CDR3 in DNA: TGTGCCAGCAGCCCACAGGTCTCGGATCAGCCCCAGCATTTT.